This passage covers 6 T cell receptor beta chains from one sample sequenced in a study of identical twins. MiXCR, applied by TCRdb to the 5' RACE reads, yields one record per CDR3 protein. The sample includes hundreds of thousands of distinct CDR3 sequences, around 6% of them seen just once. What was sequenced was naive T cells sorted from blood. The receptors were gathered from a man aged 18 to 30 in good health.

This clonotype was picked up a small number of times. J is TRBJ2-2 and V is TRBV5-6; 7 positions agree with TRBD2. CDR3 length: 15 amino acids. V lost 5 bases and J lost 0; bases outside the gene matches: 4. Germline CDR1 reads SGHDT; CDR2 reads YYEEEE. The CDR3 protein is CASRSRGANTGELFF. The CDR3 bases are TGTGCCAGCAGGTCACGGGGGGCGAACACCGGGGAGCTGTTTTTT.

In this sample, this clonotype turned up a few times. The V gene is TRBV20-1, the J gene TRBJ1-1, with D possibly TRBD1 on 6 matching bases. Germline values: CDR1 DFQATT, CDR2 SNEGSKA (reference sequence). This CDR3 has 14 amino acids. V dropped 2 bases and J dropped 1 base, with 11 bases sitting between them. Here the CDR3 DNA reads TGCAGTGCTAGAAAGGGGGGGGAGAACACTGAAGCTTTCTTT. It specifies CSARKGGENTEAFF.

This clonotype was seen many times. The CDR3 DNA follows: TGTGCCAGCAGTTCCCGGGACACAGATACGCAGTATTTT. The encoded protein is CASSSRDTDTQYF. This chain links TRBV6-5 with TRBJ2-3; D might be TRBD2 (5 bases). This CDR3 has 13 amino acids. From germline, CDR1 is MNHEY and CDR2 SVGAGI. V was pared by 4 bases and J by 2 bases, with 7 bases between.

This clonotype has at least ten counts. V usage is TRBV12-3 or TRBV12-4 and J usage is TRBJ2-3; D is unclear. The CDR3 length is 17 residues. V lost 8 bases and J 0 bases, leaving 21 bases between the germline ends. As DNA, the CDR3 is TGTGCCAGCTCCTCTTATGGAGTCGGTTCTAGCACAGATACGCAGTATTTT. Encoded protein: CASSSYGVGSSTDTQYF.

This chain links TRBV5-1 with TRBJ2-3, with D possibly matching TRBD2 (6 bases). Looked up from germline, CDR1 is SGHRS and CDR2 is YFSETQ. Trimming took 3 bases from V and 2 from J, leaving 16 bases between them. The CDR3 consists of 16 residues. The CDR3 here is CASSSRRGSVTDTQYF. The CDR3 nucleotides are TGCGCCAGCAGCTCGAGGCGGGGTTCGGTCACAGATACGCAGTATTTT.

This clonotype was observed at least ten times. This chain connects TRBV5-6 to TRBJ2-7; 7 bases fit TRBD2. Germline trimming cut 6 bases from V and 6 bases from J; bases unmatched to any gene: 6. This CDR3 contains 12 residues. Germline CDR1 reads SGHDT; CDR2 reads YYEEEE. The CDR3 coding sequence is TGTGCCAGCACCCTCCCGGGGGGCGAGCAGTACTTC. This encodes CASTLPGGEQYF.